The entry that follows covers one T cell receptor (beta chain) sequence. What antigen it recognizes has not been identified. Base qualities are not provided; no much larger clone lies one nucleotide away. Whole blood was collected in K2EDTA tubes by collaborating institutions according to the institutions' own protocols. For TCRbeta analysis, collaborators shipped samples as frozen whole blood, isolated PBMCs, or DNA extracted from either of those sample types. The source of the sample is a study of blood T cell repertoires in COVID-19 (dated by TCRdb to about 2020). Study-level background: The collaborator samples originated in the United States, Italy and Spain and spanned the acute and convalescent phases of COVID-19. The repertoires were released in a freely available public database intended as a resource for research on the immune response to SARS-CoV-2. The samples were drawn from two sources: the first 160 participants of the ongoing ImmuneRACE study, and 1,200 or so subjects contributed by 6 global collaborators. Deeply sampled blood TCRbeta repertoires from subjects exposed to, actively infected with, or recovered from COVID-19 were included in the dataset. Where available, HLA class I and class II types were taken from metadata supplied by the sample provider and were not determined by assay-based typing. The material from the prospective study consisted of cDNA or gDNA derived from T cells, B-cell-depleted T cells, or PBMCs. Sample metadata almost always included a de-identified subject ID, COVID-19 status, age in years and sex. Paper-wide results and their limitations: The amount of clinical and demographic metadata varied by source and participant and was provided uncurated.

TCRbeta CDR3 regions were amplified from genomic DNA by means of the immunoSEQ Assay, a bias-controlled multiplex PCR. Regarding the original processing steps: The number of nucleated cells in each sample was estimated by amplification of reference gene primers within the assay. Sequence reads were collapsed and filtered to measure the absolute abundance of every unique TCRbeta CDR3 rearrangement. For each sample, productive Simpson clonality was calculated as the square root of Simpson's diversity index across productive rearrangements. TCRdb took this table from immuneACCESS and kept in-frame rearrangements with V and J called. Such tables lack part of the clones; where checked against another copy, unresolved V genes explain under half of the gap, and the rest is unexplained. V and J calls and clone size follow that table, whereas D and trimming were derived from the DNA. For this sample there are fewer than 250,000 clones; around 85% appear just once. The ten largest clones take up approximately 1.1% of the sample.

For CDR1 and CDR2, the germline V gene lists MDHEN and SYDVKM. At the junction V is shortened by 0 bases and J by 0 bases, with 11 bases in between. The CDR3 contains 16 residues, cysteine and phenylalanine counted. This entry keeps only the CDR3 DNA: 48 bases, framed from base 1. The TCR sequence derives from a man aged 30-40 years with acute or convalescent COVID-19. Recombination linked TRBV28 to TRBJ1-1; no confident D gene assignment can be made. Material for sequencing was peripheral blood. In nucleotides, the sequence is TGTGCCAGCAGTTTATGGAGGGCGAAAATGAACACTGAAGCTTTCTTT. Its translation reads: CASSLWRAKMNTEAFF.